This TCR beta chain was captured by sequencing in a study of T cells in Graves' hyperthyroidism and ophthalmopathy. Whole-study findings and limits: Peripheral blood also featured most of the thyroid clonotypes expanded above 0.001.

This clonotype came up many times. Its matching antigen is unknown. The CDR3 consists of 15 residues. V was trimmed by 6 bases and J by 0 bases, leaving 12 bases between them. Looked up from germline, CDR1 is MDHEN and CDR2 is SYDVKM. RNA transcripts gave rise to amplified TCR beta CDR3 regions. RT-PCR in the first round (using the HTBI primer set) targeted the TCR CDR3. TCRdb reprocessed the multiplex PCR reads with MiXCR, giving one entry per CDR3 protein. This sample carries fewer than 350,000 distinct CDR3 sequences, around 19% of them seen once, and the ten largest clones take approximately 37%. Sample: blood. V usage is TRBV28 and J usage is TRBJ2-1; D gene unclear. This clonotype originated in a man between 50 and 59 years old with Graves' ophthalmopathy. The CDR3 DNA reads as TGTGCCAGCAGCCCGGAATTGAGCTCCTACAATGAGCAGTTCTTC. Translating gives CASSPELSSYNEQFF.